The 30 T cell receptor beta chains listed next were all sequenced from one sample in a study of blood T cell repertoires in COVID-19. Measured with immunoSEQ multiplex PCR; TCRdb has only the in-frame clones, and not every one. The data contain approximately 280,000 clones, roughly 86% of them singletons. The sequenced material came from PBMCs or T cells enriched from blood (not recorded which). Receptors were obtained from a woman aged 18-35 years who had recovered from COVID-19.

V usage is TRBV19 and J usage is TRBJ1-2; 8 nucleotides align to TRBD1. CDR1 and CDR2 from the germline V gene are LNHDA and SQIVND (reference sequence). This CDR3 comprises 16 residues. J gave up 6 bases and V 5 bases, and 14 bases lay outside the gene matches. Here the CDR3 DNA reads TGTGCCAGTAGTCCAGGTACGACAGGGGTTAGGGATGGCTACACCTTC. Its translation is CASSPGTTGVRDGYTF.

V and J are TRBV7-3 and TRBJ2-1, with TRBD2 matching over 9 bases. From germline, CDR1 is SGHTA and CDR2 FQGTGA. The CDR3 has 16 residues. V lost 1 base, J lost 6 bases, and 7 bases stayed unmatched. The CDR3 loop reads CASSLRASGAGNEQFF. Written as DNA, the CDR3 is TGTGCCAGCAGCTTAAGGGCTAGCGGGGCGGGCAATGAGCAGTTCTTC.

CDR3 amino acids: CASSQDASGRAGWQFF. DNA of the CDR3: TGTGCCAGCAGCCAAGATGCTAGCGGGAGGGCCGGGTGGCAGTTCTTC. V is TRBV3-1 (or the pseudogene TRBV3-2) and J is TRBJ2-1; 12 positions match TRBD2. In germline, CDR1 is LGHDT, CDR2 YNNKEL (reference sequence). The length of the CDR3 is 16 residues. With V trimmed by 0 bases and J by 12 bases, 9 bases remained unmatched.

The CDR3 region has the DNA TGTGCCAGCAGCCAAGTACGTGGGGGGGGTACCGAGCAGTACTTC. Its translation: CASSQVRGGGTEQYF. This chain links TRBV3-1 (or the pseudogene TRBV3-2) with TRBJ2-7, with 7 bases matching TRBD2. The CDR3 is 15 amino acids. The V gene's germline CDR1 is LGHDT and CDR2 YNNKEL (reference sequence). Trimming removed 1 base from V and 6 bases from J; junction bases left unmatched: 9.

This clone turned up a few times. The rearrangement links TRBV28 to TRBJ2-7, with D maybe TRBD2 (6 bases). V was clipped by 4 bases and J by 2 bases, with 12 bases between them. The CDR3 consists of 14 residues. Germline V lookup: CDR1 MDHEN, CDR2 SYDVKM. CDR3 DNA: TGTGCCAGCAGTTATCAGCGGGTTACCTACGAGCAGTACTTC. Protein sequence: CASSYQRVTYEQYF.

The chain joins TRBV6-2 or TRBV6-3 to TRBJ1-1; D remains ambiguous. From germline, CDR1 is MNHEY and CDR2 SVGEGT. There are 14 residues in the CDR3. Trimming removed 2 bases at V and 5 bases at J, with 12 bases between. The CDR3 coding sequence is TGTGCCAGCAGTTACCTCAGCGGCAGAACTGAAGCTTTCTTT. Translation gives CASSYLSGRTEAFF.

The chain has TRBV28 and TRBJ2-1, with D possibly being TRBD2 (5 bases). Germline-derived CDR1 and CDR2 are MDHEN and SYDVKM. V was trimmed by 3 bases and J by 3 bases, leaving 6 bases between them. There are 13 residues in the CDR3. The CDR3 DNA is TGTGCCAGCAGTTTTGGGAGCTACAATGAGCAGTTCTTC. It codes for CASSFGSYNEQFF.

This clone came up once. CDR3 sequence: CASSLGRQGYEQYF. As DNA, the CDR3 is TGTGCCAGCAGCTTAGGACGGCAGGGCTACGAGCAGTACTTC. The chain has TRBV11-2 and TRBJ2-7; D may be TRBD1 (5 bases). The germline V gene has CDR1 SGHAT and CDR2 FQNNGV. Trimming cost V 1 base and J 3 bases, with 10 bases left between them. This CDR3 is built from 14 residues.

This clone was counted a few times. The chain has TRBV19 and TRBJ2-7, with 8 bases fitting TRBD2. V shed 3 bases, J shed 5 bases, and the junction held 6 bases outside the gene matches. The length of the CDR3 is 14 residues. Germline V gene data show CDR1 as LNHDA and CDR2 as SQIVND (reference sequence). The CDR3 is CASSIGTSFHEQYF. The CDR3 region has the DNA TGTGCCAGTAGTATTGGGACTAGTTTCCACGAGCAGTACTTC.

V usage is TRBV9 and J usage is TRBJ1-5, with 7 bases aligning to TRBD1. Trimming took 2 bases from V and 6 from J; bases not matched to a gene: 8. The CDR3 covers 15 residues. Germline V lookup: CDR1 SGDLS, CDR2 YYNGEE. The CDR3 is CASSVGDSLSQPQHF. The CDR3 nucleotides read TGTGCCAGCAGCGTTGGGGACAGCCTGAGTCAGCCCCAGCATTTT.

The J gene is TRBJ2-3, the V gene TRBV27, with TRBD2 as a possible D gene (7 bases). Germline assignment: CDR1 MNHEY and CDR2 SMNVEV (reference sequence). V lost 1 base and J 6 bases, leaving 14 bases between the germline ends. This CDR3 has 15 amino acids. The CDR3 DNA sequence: TGTGCCAGCAGTTTATGGGAGGGGGGGGGCGATACGCAGTATTTT. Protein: CASSLWEGGGDTQYF.

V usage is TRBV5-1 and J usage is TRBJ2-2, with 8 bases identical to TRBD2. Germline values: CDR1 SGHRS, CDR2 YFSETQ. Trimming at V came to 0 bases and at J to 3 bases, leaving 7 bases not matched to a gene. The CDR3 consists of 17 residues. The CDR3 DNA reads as TGCGCCAGCAGCTTGGGGTCTAGCGGGCTAGACACCGGGGAGCTGTTTTTT. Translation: CASSLGSSGLDTGELFF.

In nucleotides, the CDR3 is TGTGCCAGCAGCACCGTTCCGGGACAGGGGTTAGGGACCCAGTACTTC. Translated, it gives CASSTVPGQGLGTQYF. The chain has TRBV7-2 and TRBJ2-5; 10 bases are shared with TRBD1. Trimming took 5 bases from V and 7 from J; bases not matched to a gene: 13. Germline values: CDR1 SGHTA, CDR2 FQGNSA. There are 16 residues in the CDR3.

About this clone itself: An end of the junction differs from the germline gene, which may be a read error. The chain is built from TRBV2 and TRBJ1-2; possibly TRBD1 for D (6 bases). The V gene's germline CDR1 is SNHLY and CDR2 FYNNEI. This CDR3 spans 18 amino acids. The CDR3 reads CASSEEGVWGSSNYGYTF. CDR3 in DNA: TGTGCCAGCAGCGAAGAGGGGGTGTGGGGGTCCTCAAACTATGGCTACACCTTC.

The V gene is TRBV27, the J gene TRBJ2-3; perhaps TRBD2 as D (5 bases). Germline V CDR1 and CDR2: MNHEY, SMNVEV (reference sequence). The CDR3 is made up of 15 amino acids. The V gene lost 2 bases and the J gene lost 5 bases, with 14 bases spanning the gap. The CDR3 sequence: CASSLGVGVEDTQYF. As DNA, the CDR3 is TGTGCCAGCAGTTTAGGAGTCGGGGTAGAAGATACGCAGTATTTT.

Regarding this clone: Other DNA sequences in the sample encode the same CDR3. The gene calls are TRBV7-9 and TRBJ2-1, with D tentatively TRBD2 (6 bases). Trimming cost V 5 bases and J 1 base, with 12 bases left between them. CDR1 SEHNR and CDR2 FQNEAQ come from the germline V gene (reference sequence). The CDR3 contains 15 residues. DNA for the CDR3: TGTGCCAGCAGCAGTAGCGGAGGGTCCTACAATGAGCAGTTCTTC. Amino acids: CASSSSGGSYNEQFF.

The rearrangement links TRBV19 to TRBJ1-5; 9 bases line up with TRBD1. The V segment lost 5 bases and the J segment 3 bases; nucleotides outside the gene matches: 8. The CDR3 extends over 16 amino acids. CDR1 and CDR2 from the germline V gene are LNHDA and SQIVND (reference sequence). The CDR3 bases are TGTGCCAGTAGTCCCCCCGGGACAGGGCCCAATCAGCCCCAGCATTTT. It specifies CASSPPGTGPNQPQHF.

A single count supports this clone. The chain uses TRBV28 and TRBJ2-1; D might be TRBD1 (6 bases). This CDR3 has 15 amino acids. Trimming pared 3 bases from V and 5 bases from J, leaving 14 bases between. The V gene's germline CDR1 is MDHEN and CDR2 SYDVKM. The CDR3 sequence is CASSFYRVQNNEQFF. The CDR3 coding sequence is TGTGCCAGCAGTTTCTACAGGGTTCAAAACAATGAGCAGTTCTTC.

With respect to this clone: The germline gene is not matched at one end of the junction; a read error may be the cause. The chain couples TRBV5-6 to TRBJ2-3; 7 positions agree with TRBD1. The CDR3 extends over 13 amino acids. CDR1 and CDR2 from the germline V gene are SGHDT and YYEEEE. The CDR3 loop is CASSHQGEPWAIF. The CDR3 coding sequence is TGTGCCAGCAGCCATCAGGGGGAACCTTGGGCAATTTTT. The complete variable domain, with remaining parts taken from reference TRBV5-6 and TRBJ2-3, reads DAGVTQSPTHLIKTRGQQVTLRCSPKSGHDTVSWYQQALGQGPQFIFQYYEEEERQRGNFPDRFSGHQFPNYSSELNVNALLLGDSALYLCASSHQGEPWAIFGPGTRLTVL.

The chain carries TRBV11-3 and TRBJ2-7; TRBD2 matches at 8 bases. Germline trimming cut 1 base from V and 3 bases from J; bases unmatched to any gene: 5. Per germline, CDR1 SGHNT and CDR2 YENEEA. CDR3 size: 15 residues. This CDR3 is CASSLAGTRGYEQYF. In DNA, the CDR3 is TGTGCCAGCAGCTTAGCCGGGACTAGGGGCTACGAGCAGTACTTC.

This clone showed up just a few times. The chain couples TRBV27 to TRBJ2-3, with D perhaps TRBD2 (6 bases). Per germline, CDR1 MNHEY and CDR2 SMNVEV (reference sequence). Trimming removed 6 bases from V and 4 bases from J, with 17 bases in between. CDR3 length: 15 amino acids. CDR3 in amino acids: CASSWGLGGPDTQYF. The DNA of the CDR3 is TGTGCCAGCAGCTGGGGACTGGGCGGCCCAGATACGCAGTATTTT.

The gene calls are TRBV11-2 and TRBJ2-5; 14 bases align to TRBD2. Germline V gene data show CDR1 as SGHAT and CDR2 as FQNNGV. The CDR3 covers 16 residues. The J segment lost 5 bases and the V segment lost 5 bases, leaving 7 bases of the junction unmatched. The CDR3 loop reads CASSQGTSGSGETQYF. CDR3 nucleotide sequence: TGTGCCAGCAGCCAGGGGACTAGCGGGAGCGGGGAGACCCAGTACTTC. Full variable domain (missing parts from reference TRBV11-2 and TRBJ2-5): EAGVAQSPRYKIIEKRQSVAFWCNPISGHATLYWYQQILGQGPKLLIQFQNNGVVDDSQLPKDRFSAERLKGVDSTLKIQPAKLEDSAVYLCASSQGTSGSGETQYFGPGTRLLVL.

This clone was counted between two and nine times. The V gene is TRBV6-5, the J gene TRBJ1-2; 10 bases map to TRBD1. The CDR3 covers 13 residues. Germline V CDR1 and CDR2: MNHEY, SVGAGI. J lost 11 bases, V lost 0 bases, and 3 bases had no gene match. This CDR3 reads CASSYSTGGKYTF. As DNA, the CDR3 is TGTGCCAGCAGTTACTCGACAGGGGGCAAGTACACCTTC.

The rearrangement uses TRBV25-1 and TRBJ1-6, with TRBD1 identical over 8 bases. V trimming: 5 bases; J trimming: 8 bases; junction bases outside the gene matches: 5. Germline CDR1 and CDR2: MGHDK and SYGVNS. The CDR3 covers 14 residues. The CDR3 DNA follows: TGTGCCAGCAGTAGGACAGGGTTGGATTCACCCCTCCACTTT. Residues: CASSRTGLDSPLHF.

Here the CDR3 reads CASSEFHSRDRGEQYF. The CDR3 DNA is TGTGCCAGCAGTGAATTCCATTCCAGGGACAGAGGGGAGCAGTACTTC. The chain links TRBV2 to TRBJ2-7, with 7 bases fitting TRBD1. Trimming cost V 2 bases and J 7 bases; bases outside gene matches: 14. The CDR3 sequence is 16 residues long. Germline values: CDR1 SNHLY, CDR2 FYNNEI. The full variable domain, with the rest looked up from reference TRBV2 and TRBJ2-7, is EPEVTQTPSHQVTQMGQEVILRCVPISNHLYFYWYRQILGQKVEFLVSFYNNEISEKSEIFDDQFSVERPDGSNFTLKIRSTKLEDSAMYFCASSEFHSRDRGEQYFGPGTRLTVT.

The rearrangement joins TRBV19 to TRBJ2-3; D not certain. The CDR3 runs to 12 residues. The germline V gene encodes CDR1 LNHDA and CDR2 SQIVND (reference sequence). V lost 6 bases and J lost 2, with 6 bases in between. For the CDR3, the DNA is TGTGCCAGTAGGGCCCACACAGATACGCAGTATTTT. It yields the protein CASRAHTDTQYF. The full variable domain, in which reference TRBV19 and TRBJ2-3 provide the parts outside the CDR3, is DGGITQSPKYLFRKEGQNVTLSCEQNLNHDAMYWYRQDPGQGLRLIYYSQIVNDFQKGDIAEGYSVSREKKESFPLTVTSAQKNPTAFYLCASRAHTDTQYFGPGTRLTVL.

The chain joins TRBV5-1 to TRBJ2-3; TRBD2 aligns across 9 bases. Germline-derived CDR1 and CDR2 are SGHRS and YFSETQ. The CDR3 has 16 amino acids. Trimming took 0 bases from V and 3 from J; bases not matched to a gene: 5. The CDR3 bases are TGCGCCAGCAGCTTGGTGGGGCTAGCGGGAACAGATACGCAGTATTTT. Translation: CASSLVGLAGTDTQYF.

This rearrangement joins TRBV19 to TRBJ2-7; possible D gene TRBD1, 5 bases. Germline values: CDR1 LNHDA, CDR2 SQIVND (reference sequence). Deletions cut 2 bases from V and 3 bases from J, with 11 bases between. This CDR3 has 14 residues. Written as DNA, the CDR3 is TGTGCCAGTAGTATACCCGGACATAACTACGAGCAGTACTTC. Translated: CASSIPGHNYEQYF.

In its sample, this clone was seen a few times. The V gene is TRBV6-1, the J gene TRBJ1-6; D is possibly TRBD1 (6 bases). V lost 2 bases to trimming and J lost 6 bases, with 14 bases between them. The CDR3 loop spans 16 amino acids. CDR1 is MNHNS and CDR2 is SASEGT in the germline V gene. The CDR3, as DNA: TGTGCCAGCAGTGAACCCAGGGGCCTACCTAATTCACCCCTCCACTTT. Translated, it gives CASSEPRGLPNSPLHF.

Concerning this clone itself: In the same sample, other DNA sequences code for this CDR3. The CDR3: CSVARDSNQPQHF. CDR3 in DNA: TGCAGCGTTGCTCGAGATAGCAATCAGCCCCAGCATTTT. The rearrangement joins TRBV29-1 to TRBJ1-5, with D hard to call. The CDR3 extends over 13 amino acids. Germline lookup yields CDR1 SQVTM and CDR2 ANQGSEA. Trimming took off 4 bases at V and 0 bases at J, with 7 bases between the two ends.